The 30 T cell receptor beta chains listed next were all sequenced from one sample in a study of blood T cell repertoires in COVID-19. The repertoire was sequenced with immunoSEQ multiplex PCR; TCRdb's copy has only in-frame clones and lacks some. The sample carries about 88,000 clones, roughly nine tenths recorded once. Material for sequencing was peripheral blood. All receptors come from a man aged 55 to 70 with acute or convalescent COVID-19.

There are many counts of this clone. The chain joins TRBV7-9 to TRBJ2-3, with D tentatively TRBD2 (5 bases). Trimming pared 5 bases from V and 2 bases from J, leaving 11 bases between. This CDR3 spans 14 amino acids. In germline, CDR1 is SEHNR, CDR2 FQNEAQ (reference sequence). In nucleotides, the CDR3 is TGTGCCAGCAGCCAAAGCGGTAACACAGATACGCAGTATTTT. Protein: CASSQSGNTDTQYF.

As DNA, the CDR3 is TGTGCCAGCATGAGGCTAGCGGAGAACTCCTACGAGCAGTACTTC. Translation: CASMRLAENSYEQYF. J is TRBJ2-7 and V is TRBV6-5, with 7 nucleotides matching TRBD2. The CDR3 length is 15 residues. The germline CDR1 and CDR2 sequences are MNHEY and SVGAGI. The junction had 9 bases not matched to a gene; V was cut back by 7 bases and J by 0 bases.

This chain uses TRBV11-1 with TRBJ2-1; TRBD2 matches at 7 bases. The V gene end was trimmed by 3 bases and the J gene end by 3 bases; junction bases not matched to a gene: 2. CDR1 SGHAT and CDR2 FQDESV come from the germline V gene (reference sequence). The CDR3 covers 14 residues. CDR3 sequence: CASSFGTNYNEQFF. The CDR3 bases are TGTGCCAGCAGCTTTGGGACTAACTACAATGAGCAGTTCTTC.

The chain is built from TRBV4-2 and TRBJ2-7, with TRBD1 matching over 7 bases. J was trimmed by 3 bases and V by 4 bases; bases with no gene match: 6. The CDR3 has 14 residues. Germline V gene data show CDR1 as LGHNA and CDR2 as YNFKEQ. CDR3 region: CASSPQGQDYEQYF. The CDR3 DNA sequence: TGTGCCAGCAGCCCACAGGGGCAGGACTACGAGCAGTACTTC.

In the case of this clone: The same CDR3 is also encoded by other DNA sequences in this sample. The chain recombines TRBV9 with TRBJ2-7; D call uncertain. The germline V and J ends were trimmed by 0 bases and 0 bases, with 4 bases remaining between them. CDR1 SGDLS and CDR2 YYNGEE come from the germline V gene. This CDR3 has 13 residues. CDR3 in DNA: TGTGCCAGCAGCGTAGGCAGCTCCTACGAGCAGTACTTC. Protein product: CASSVGSSYEQYF.

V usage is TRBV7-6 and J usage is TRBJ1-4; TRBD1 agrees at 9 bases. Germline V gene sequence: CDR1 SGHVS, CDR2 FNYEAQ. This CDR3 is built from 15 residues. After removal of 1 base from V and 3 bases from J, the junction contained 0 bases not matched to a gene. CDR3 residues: CASSLGTGANEKLFF. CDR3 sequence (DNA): TGTGCCAGCAGCTTAGGGACAGGGGCTAATGAAAAACTGTTTTTT.

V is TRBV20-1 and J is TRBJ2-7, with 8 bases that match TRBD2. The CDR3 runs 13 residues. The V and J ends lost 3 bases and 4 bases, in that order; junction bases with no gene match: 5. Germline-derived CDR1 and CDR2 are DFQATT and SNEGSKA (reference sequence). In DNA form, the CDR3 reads TGCAGTGCTAGTCGGGGGGGAGGATACGAGCAGTACTTC. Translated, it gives CSASRGGGYEQYF.

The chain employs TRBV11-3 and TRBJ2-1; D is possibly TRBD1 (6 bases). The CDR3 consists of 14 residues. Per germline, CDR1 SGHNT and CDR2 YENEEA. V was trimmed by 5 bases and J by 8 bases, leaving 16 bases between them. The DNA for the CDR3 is TGTGCCAGCAGCCAGATACAGGGTTTCGATGAGCAGTTCTTC. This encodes CASSQIQGFDEQFF.

CDR3 loop: CASSVGDVSGDEQFF. The CDR3 region has the DNA TGTGCCAGCAGCGTAGGAGATGTTTCGGGAGATGAGCAGTTCTTC. The chain recombines TRBV9 with TRBJ2-1; possibly TRBD2 for D (6 bases). The CDR3 is 15 amino acids. The germline CDR1 and CDR2 sequences are SGDLS and YYNGEE. Deletions cut 0 bases from V and 8 bases from J, with 15 bases between.

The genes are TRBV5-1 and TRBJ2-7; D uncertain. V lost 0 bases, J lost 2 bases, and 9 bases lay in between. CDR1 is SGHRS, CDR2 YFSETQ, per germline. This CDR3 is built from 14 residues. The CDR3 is CASSLDAATYEQYF. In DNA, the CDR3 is TGCGCCAGCAGCTTGGACGCGGCCACCTACGAGCAGTACTTC.

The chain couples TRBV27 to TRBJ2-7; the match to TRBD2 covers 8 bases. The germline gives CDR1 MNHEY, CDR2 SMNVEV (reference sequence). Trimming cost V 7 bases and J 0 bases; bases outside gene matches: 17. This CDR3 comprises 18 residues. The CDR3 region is CASKNMGPRGVGSYEQYF. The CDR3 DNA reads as TGTGCCAGCAAGAACATGGGACCGCGGGGGGTCGGCTCCTACGAGCAGTACTTC.

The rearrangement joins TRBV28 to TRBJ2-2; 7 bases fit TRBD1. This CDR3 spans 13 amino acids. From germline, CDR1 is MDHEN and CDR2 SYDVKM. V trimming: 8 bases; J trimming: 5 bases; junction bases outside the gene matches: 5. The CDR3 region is CASLQGNTGELFF. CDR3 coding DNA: TGTGCCAGCTTACAGGGGAATACCGGGGAGCTGTTTTTT.

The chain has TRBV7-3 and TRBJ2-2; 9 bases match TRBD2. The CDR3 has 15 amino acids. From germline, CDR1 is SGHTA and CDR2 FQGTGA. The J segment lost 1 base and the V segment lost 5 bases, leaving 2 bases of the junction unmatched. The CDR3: CASSLSGGNTGELFF. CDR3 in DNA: TGTGCCAGCAGCCTTAGCGGGGGGAACACCGGGGAGCTGTTTTTT.

In DNA form, the CDR3 reads TGTGCCAGCAGCGCGCTCAGGGGGACCCAGTACTTC. Residues: CASSALRGTQYF. This rearrangement joins TRBV5-8 to TRBJ2-5; tentatively, D is TRBD1 (6 bases). Germline values: CDR1 SGHTS, CDR2 YDEGEE. The ends were cut back, 4 bases at V and 7 bases at J, with 11 bases in the middle. The length of the CDR3 is 12 residues.

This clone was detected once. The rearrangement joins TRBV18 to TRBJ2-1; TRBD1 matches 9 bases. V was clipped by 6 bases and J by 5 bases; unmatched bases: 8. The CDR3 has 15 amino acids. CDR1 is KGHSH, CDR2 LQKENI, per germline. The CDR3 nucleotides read TGTGCCAGCTCCCCCTCGGACAGGGGAAACAATGAGCAGTTCTTC. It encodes CASSPSDRGNNEQFF.

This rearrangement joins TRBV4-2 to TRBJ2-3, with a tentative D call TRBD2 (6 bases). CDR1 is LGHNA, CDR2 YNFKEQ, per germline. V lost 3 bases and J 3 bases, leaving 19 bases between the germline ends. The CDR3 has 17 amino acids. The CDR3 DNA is TGTGCCAGCAGCCAGACGTCGACGACTAGTCCTACAGATACGCAGTATTTT. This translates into CASSQTSTTSPTDTQYF.

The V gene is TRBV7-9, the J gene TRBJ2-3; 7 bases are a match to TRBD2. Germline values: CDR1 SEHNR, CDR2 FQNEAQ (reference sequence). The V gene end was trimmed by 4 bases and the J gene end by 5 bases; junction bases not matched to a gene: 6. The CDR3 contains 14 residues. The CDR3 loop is CASSSLGGGDTQYF. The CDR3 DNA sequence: TGTGCCAGCAGCTCACTTGGGGGGGGAGATACGCAGTATTTT. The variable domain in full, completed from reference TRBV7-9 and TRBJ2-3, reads DTGVSQNPRHKITKRGQNVTFRCDPISEHNRLYWYRQTLGQGPEFLTYFQNEAQLEKSRLLSDRFSAERPKGSFSTLEIQRTEQGDSAMYLCASSSLGGGDTQYFGPGTRLTVL.

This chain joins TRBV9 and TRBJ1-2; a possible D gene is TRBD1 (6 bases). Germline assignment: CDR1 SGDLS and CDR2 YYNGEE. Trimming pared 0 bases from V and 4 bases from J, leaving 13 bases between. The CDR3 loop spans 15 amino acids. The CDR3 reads CASSVGTGTTYGYTF. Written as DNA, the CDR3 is TGTGCCAGCAGCGTAGGTACCGGGACAACCTATGGCTACACCTTC.

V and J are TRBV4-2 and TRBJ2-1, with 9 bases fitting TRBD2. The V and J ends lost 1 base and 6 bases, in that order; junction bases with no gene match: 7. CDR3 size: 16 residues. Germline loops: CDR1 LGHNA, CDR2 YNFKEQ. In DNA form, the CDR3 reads TGTGCCAGCAGCCAAGGCCCTAGCGGGACCAGCAATGAGCAGTTCTTC. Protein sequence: CASSQGPSGTSNEQFF.

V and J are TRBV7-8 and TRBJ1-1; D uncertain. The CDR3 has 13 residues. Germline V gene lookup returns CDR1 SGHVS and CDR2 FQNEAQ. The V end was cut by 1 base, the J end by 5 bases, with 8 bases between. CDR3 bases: TGTGCCAGCAGCTTAGACCCCCGGACTGAAGCTTTCTTT. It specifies CASSLDPRTEAFF.

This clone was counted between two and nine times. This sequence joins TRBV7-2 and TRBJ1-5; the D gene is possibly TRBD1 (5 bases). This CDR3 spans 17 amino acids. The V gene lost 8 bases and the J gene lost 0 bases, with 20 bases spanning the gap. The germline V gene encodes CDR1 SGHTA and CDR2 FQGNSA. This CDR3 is CASGEAGGFYSNQPQHF. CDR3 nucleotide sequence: TGTGCCAGCGGCGAGGCTGGGGGGTTTTATAGCAATCAGCCCCAGCATTTT.

The DNA for the CDR3 is TGTGCCTGGAGTGTATGGGGGGAATACGAGCAGTACTTC. Its protein is CAWSVWGEYEQYF. The J gene is TRBJ2-7, the V gene TRBV30, with D possibly matching TRBD2 (6 bases). V gave up 0 bases and J gave up 4 bases, with 10 bases separating them. This CDR3 has 13 amino acids. Germline V gene sequence: CDR1 GTSNPN, CDR2 SVGIG (reference sequence).

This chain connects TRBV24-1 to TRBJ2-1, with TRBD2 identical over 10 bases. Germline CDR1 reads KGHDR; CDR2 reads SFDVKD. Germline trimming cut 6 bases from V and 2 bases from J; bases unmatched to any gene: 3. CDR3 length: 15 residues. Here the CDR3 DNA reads TGTGCCACCAGTACCGGGACTAGCGCCTACAATGAGCAGTTCTTC. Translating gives CATSTGTSAYNEQFF.

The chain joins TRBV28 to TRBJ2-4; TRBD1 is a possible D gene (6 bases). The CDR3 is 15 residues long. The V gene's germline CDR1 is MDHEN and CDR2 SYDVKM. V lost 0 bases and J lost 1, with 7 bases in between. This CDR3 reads CASSLWDSAKNIQYF. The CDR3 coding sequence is TGTGCCAGCAGTTTATGGGACAGCGCCAAAAACATTCAGTACTTC.

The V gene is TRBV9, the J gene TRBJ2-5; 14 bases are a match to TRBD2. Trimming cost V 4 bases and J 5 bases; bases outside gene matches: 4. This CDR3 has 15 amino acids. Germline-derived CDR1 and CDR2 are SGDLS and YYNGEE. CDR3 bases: TGTGCCAGCAGCCTCGGACTAGCGGGAGGCGAGACCCAGTACTTC. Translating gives CASSLGLAGGETQYF.

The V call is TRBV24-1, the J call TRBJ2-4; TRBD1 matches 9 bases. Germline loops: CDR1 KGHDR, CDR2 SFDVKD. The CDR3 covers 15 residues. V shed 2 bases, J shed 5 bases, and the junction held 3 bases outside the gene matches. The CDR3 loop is CATSDYRDRENIQYF. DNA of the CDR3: TGTGCCACCAGTGATTACCGGGACAGGGAAAACATTCAGTACTTC.

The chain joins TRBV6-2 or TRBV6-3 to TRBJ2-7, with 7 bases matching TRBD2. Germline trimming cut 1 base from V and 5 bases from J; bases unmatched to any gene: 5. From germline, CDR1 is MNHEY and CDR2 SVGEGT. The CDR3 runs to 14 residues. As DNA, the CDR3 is TGTGCCAGCAGTTACTGGGAGGGCCGTAACGAGCAGTACTTC. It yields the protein CASSYWEGRNEQYF.

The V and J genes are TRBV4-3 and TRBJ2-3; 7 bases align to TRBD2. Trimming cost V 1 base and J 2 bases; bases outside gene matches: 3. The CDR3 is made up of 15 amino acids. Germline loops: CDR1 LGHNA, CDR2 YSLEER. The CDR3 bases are TGCGCCAGCAGCCAAGGACTAGCCGACACAGATACGCAGTATTTT. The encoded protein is CASSQGLADTDTQYF.

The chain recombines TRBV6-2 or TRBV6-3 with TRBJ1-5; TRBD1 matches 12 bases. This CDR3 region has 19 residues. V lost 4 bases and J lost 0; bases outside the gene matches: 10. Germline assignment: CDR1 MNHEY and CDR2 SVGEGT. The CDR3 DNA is TGTGCCAGCAGTTCCCTGCAGGGACAGGGGGCGTATAGCAATCAGCCCCAGCATTTT. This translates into CASSSLQGQGAYSNQPQHF.

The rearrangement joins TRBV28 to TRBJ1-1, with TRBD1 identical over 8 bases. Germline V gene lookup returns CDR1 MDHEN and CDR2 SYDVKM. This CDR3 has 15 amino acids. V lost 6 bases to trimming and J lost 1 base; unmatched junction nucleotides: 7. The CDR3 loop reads CASRGGGQGNTEAFF. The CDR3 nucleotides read TGTGCCAGCAGGGGCGGCGGACAGGGGAACACTGAAGCTTTCTTT.